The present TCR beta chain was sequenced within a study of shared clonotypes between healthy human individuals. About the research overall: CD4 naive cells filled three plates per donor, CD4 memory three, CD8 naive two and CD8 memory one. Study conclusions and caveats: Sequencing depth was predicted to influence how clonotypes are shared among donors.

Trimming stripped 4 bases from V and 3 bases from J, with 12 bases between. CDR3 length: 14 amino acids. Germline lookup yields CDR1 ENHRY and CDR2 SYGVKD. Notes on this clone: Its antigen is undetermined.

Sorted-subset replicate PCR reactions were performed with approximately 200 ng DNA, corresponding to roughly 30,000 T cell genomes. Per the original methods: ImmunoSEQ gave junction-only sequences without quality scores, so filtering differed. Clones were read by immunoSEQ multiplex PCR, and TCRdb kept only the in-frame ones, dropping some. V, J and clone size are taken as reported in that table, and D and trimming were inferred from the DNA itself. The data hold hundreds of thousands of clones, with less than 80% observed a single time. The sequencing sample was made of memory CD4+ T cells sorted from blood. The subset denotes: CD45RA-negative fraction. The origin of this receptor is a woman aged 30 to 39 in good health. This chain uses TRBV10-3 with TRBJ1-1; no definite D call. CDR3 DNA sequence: TGTGCCATCAGTGGTAGGGCTGGGGACACTGAAGCTTTCTTT. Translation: CAISGRAGDTEAFF.